This TCR beta chain comes out of a study of graft-versus-host responses after intestinal transplantation. Germline V CDR1 and CDR2: SNHLY, FYNNEI. The CDR3 is 17 residues long. The junction had 20 bases not matched to a gene; V was cut back by 5 bases and J by 13 bases. Here immunoSEQ multiplex PCR was the method, and the copy in TCRdb shows in-frame clones only, minus some. The sample shows over 45,000 clones, approximately 90% of them seen only once. This clonotype was sampled from a human patient who received an intestinal transplant, so some T cells may come from the graft donor. The source material was PBMCs, sampled 26 days after transplant. This chain connects TRBV2 to TRBJ2-6, with TRBD1 identical over 7 bases. CDR3 protein: CASSSLLGVTGTGVLTF. The CDR3 nucleotides are TGTGCCAGCAGTTCCCTCCTCGGGGTGACAGGGACGGGTGTCCTGACTTTC.